The 11 T cell receptor beta chains reported below all come from one sample, sequenced in a study of graft-versus-host responses after intestinal transplantation. Produced via immunoSEQ multiplex PCR; TCRdb's table is partial and in-frame only. The sample lists 50,000 to 75,000 clones, approximately 94% seen once, with around 0.38% in the top ten. These receptors have no identified antigens. Sample: unstimulated CD4+ T cells sorted from spleen or lymph node cells, taken before transplant. The receptors shown here come from a human donor who was the organ donor for an intestinal transplant.

The gene calls are TRBV5-1 and TRBJ2-4; 7 nucleotides line up with TRBD2. Germline loops: CDR1 SGHRS, CDR2 YFSETQ. V shed 1 base, J shed 2 bases, and the junction held 6 bases outside the gene matches. This CDR3 is built from 16 residues. CDR3 in amino acids: CASSLYLGGTKNIQYF. The CDR3 region has the DNA TGCGCCAGCAGCTTGTATCTGGGGGGGACCAAAAACATTCAGTACTTC.

This sequence joins TRBV4-3 and TRBJ1-4; a possible D gene is TRBD1 (6 bases). CDR3 size: 17 residues. The V gene lost 4 bases and the J gene lost 7 bases, with 22 bases spanning the gap. Germline loops: CDR1 LGHNA, CDR2 YSLEER. CDR3 sequence: CASSRKRSGERGEKLFF. The CDR3 DNA follows: TGCGCCAGCAGCCGAAAAAGATCAGGGGAAAGAGGTGAAAAACTGTTTTTT.

CDR3 DNA: TGTGCCAGCGGGGATGGATTGAAAAACATTCAGTACTTC. This gives the protein CASGDGLKNIQYF. This chain joins TRBV25-1 and TRBJ2-4; D remains ambiguous. CDR3 length: 13 residues. The germline V and J ends were trimmed by 8 bases and 4 bases, with 12 bases remaining between them. The germline V gene encodes CDR1 MGHDK and CDR2 SYGVNS.

The rearrangement joins TRBV7-2 to TRBJ1-5, with TRBD1 as a possible D gene (6 bases). The V end was cut by 1 base, the J end by 4 bases, with 11 bases between. CDR3 length: 15 residues. Germline V lookup: CDR1 SGHTA, CDR2 FQGNSA. Here the CDR3 reads CASSLEGGANQPQHF. The CDR3 nucleotides read TGTGCCAGCAGCTTAGAAGGGGGGGCTAATCAGCCCCAGCATTTT.

This clone was counted a single time. The DNA of the CDR3 is TGTGCCAGCAGTTTTTACAGGGGGCTGTCTGGAAACACCATATATTTT. This translates into CASSFYRGLSGNTIYF. The J gene is TRBJ1-3, the V gene TRBV28; 9 bases are a match to TRBD1. Germline CDR1 reads MDHEN; CDR2 reads SYDVKM. The CDR3 has 16 residues. The trim removed 3 bases at V and 1 base at J, leaving 4 bases unmatched.

The V call is TRBV4-3, the J call TRBJ1-2; D perhaps matches TRBD1 (6 bases). Germline CDR1 is LGHNA and CDR2 is YSLEER. The CDR3 has 16 residues. With 6 bases removed from V and 2 bases from J, the gap between germline ends came to 19 bases. The CDR3 nucleotides read TGCGCCAGCAGTTTAGTTGGACAGCTTCAAAACTATGGCTACACCTTC. Protein sequence: CASSLVGQLQNYGYTF.

The chain combines TRBV5-6 with TRBJ1-1, with D maybe TRBD1 (5 bases). V was cut by 4 bases and J by 4 bases, with 20 bases left in between. The length of the CDR3 is 16 residues. The germline V gene encodes CDR1 SGHDT and CDR2 YYEEEE. The CDR3 here is CASSQATRGSFTEAFF. CDR3 coding DNA: TGTGCCAGCAGCCAAGCTACACGGGGGTCCTTCACTGAAGCTTTCTTT.

The J gene is TRBJ2-5, the V gene TRBV20-1; D ambiguous. CDR1 is DFQATT and CDR2 is SNEGSKA in the germline V gene (reference sequence). V dropped 6 bases and J dropped 4 bases, with 9 bases sitting between them. The CDR3 contains 11 residues. The CDR3, as DNA: TGCAGTGCAAAGCACGGAGAGACCCAGTACTTC. Translating it yields CSAKHGETQYF.

The J gene is TRBJ1-2, the V gene TRBV25-1; unclear D gene. CDR1 and CDR2 from the germline V gene are MGHDK and SYGVNS. Between the trimmed V and J ends, which lost 3 bases and 2 bases, there was a span of 10 bases. The CDR3 runs 14 residues. The CDR3 DNA reads TGTGCCAGCAGTGAGGGCACCGGAAACTATGGCTACACCTTC. Translating gives CASSEGTGNYGYTF.

The chain recombines TRBV14 with TRBJ2-1, with TRBD1 identical over 12 bases. The trim removed 3 bases at V and 0 bases at J, leaving 12 bases unmatched. This CDR3 region has 20 residues. In germline, CDR1 is SGHDN, CDR2 FVKESK. CDR3 sequence: CASSHAPGQGAGSSYNEQFF. The DNA of the CDR3 is TGTGCCAGCAGCCATGCACCGGGACAGGGGGCGGGGAGCTCCTACAATGAGCAGTTCTTC.

The V gene is TRBV9, the J gene TRBJ2-1; perhaps TRBD2 as D (7 bases). CDR3 length: 16 residues. Germline CDR1 SGDLS, CDR2 YYNGEE. The V end was cut by 0 bases, the J end by 6 bases, with 16 bases between. CDR3 amino acids: CASSVVSGGAANEQFF. The CDR3 nucleotides are TGTGCCAGCAGCGTAGTAAGTGGGGGGGCCGCCAATGAGCAGTTCTTC.